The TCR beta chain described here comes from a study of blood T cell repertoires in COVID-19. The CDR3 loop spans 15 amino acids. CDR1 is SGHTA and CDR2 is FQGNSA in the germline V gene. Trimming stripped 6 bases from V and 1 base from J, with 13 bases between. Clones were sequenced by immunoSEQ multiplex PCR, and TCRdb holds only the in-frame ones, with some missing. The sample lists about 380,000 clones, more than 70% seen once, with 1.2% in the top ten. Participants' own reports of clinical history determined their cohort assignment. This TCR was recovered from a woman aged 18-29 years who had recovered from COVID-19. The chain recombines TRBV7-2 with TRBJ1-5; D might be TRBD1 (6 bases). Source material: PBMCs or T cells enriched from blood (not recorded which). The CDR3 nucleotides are TGTGCCAGCAGTCCTACAGGGTTGAGCAATCAGCCCCAGCATTTT. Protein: CASSPTGLSNQPQHF.